This T cell receptor beta chain was recorded in a study of T cell repertoires in cytomegalovirus infection. Background on the study: Indicated by public TCR beta signatures were CMV infection and matching HLA type.

Each CDR3 protein gets one entry after TCRdb re-called the reads with MiXCR. The sample yields 900,000 to 950,000 distinct CDR3 sequences, roughly 30% seen once. This clonotype was counted only a few times. Its antigen is not identified. The CDR3 spans 16 residues. The V end was cut by 6 bases, the J end by 2 bases, with 17 bases between. Germline V CDR1 and CDR2: MNHEY, SVGEGT. The sample consisted of cultured CD8+ T cells from PBMCs, taken from culture after CMV antigen stimulation. This chain uses TRBV6-2 or TRBV6-3 with TRBJ2-1; D is possibly TRBD2 (6 bases). This TCR derives from a human donor in good health (CMV status not recorded). Some clones in this sample may be carry-over from other donors' samples. CDR3 sequence (DNA): TGTGCCAGCAGGGAGGGAGTCGTTCGCCCCTACAATGAGCAGTTCTTC. Translating it yields CASREGVVRPYNEQFF.